This paragraph covers one T cell receptor beta chain sequence. Antigen unknown. Among the exclusions were patients with other autoimmune diseases, uncontrolled infections, pregnancy or lactation. This entry comes from a study of Graves' ophthalmopathy and Graves' hyperthyroidism. Study context: Absence of ophthalmopathy within 18 months of follow-up defined stable hyperthyroidism.

TCR beta CDR3 amplification used RNA transcripts. HTBI-primed first-round RT-PCR preceded second-round multiplex PCR. TCRdb ran MiXCR on the multiplex PCR reads and lists one entry per CDR3 protein. Of around 1,200,000 distinct CDR3 sequences in the sample, 36% are singletons; the top ten hold more than 9.5%. Overall study findings and caveats: The majority of expanded thyroid clonotypes above 0.001 frequency also occurred in blood.

Sequencing input: peripheral blood or thyroid tissue (not recorded which). This receptor was identified in an adult man with Graves' hyperthyroidism.

The CDR3 DNA reads as TGTGCCAGCTCACCCGGGGGCAGGGCGAACACTGAAGCTTTCTTT. Protein product: CASSPGGRANTEAFF. V usage is TRBV18 and J usage is TRBJ1-1; a weak D match, TRBD1 (6 bases). The CDR3 is 15 residues long. CDR1 and CDR2 (germline): KGHSH, LQKENI. The germline V and J ends were trimmed by 3 bases and 1 base, with 12 bases remaining between them.